One sample yielded the 7 T cell receptor beta chains listed below, sequenced in a study of T cell responses to AZD1222 COVID-19 vaccine. TCRdb's table, derived via immunoSEQ multiplex PCR, lists solely in-frame clones and lacks some. The sample includes more than 80,000 clones, roughly 88% of them seen just once. The sample here was peripheral blood, taken on day 0 of AZD1222 vaccination. The receptors originated from an adult in good health.

The J gene is TRBJ1-2, the V gene TRBV3-1 (or the pseudogene TRBV3-2); a weak D match, TRBD1 (6 bases). V was clipped by 1 base and J by 8 bases, with 11 bases between them. CDR1 LGHDT and CDR2 YNNKEL come from the germline V gene (reference sequence). The CDR3 contains 13 residues. Written as DNA, the CDR3 is TGTGCCAGCAGCCAAGTTACAGGGTCGGGCTACACCTTC. Amino acid sequence: CASSQVTGSGYTF.

The chain has TRBV11-2 and TRBJ2-1; no reliable D call. From germline, CDR1 is SGHAT and CDR2 FQNNGV. There are 11 residues in the CDR3. V lost 0 bases and J lost 6, with 0 bases in between. In DNA, the CDR3 is TGTGCCAGCAGCTTAGACAATGAGCAGTTCTTC. Its protein product is CASSLDNEQFF.

The CDR3 DNA is TGTGCCAGCAGCTCTGGGACAGGGGCATCCGAGCAGTACTTC. It encodes CASSSGTGASEQYF. The gene calls are TRBV7-2 and TRBJ2-7; TRBD1 matches at 10 bases. CDR1 is SGHTA and CDR2 is FQGNSA in the germline V gene. Trimming removed 4 bases from V and 6 bases from J; junction bases left unmatched: 6. CDR3 size: 14 residues. The full variable domain, with the rest looked up from reference TRBV7-2 and TRBJ2-7, is GAGVSQSPSNKVTEKGKDVELRCDPISGHTALYWYRQSLGQGLEFLIYFQGNSAPDKSGLPSDRFSAERTGGSVSTLTIQRTQQEDSAVYLCASSSGTGASEQYFGPGTRLTVT.

The chain recombines TRBV10-2 with TRBJ2-7; TRBD1 is a possible D gene (6 bases). With 6 bases removed from V and 4 bases from J, the gap between germline ends came to 7 bases. CDR1 and CDR2 from the germline V gene are WSHSY and SAAADI. The CDR3 is 11 residues long. CDR3 amino acids: CASRTGYEQYF. Here the CDR3 DNA reads TGCGCCAGCAGAACAGGGTACGAGCAGTACTTC.

J is TRBJ2-3 and V is TRBV20-1, with 7 bases that match TRBD2. Trimming took 3 bases from V and 10 from J; bases not matched to a gene: 13. Germline CDR1 DFQATT, CDR2 SNEGSKA (reference sequence). This CDR3 is built from 14 residues. Here the CDR3 DNA reads TGCAGTGCTAGTATCCTAGAGAGACGGGGGGCGCAGTATTTT. Its translation: CSASILERRGAQYF.

As to this clone: Additional DNA sequences in this sample encode the identical CDR3. The chain couples TRBV5-4 to TRBJ1-1; perhaps TRBD1 as D (5 bases). The CDR3 consists of 14 residues. With 0 bases removed from V and 1 base from J, the gap between germline ends came to 7 bases. Looked up from germline, CDR1 is SGHNT and CDR2 is YYREEE (reference sequence). The CDR3 is CASSLARANTEAFF. The DNA for the CDR3 is TGTGCCAGCAGCTTGGCCAGGGCGAACACTGAAGCTTTCTTT.

The chain is built from TRBV3-1 (or the pseudogene TRBV3-2) and TRBJ2-2, with 13 bases lining up with TRBD2. CDR3 length equals 14 residues. Losses at the gene ends were 4 bases for V and 8 bases for J; bases not matched to a gene: 1. The germline gives CDR1 LGHDT, CDR2 YNNKEL (reference sequence). CDR3 coding DNA: TGTGCCAGCAGCCGGGGACTAGCGGGAGGGGAGCTGTTTTTT. Its translation is CASSRGLAGGELFF.